The T cell receptor (beta chain) described here comes from a study of shared clonotypes between healthy human individuals. Whole-study findings and limits: Generally, naive subsets came out with larger estimated richness than memory subsets. Four donors held about 5.1% of naive CD4 clonotypes in common.

A remark on this clone: What it binds is unknown.

The CDR3 spans 15 residues. V dropped 2 bases and J dropped 2 bases, with 10 bases sitting between them. Germline V gene sequence: CDR1 MNHNY, CDR2 SVGAGI (reference sequence). Generated by immunoSEQ multiplex PCR, the TCRdb table keeps only in-frame clones and is missing some. The table shows a few million clones, with approximately 94% occurring only once. CD45RA+ naive and CD45RA-negative memory subsets were separated from CD4+ cells. The rearrangement links TRBV6-6 to TRBJ2-1, with a tentative D call TRBD2 (5 bases). This sequence was found in a man aged 18 to 29 in good health. Material: naive CD4+ T cells sorted from blood. Subset specified: CD45RA+ positively selected. CDR3 protein: CASSYEAGTYNEQFF. The CDR3, as DNA: TGTGCCAGCAGTTACGAGGCGGGCACCTACAATGAGCAGTTCTTC.